These T cell receptor beta chains were read from a single sample in a study of blood T cell repertoires in COVID-19. The assay was immunoSEQ multiplex PCR, and TCRdb's table has in-frame clones only and misses some. Of 70,000 to 100,000 clones in the sample, approximately 86% are singletons; the top ten hold 1.2%. The sequencing sample was made of peripheral blood. Every receptor here comes from a man older than 75 with active or convalescent COVID-19. Each CDR3 is given with its conserved first and last residue. D genes are given only for firm matches. Clone sizes are given selectively: once, few, many, or a class where the clone is expanded.

cdr3_aa,cdr3_nt,j_call,v_call,clone_size,d_call
CASSSWAGGEQYF,TGTGCCAGCAGTTCGTGGGCCGGGGGCGAGCAGTACTTC,TRBJ2-7,TRBV12-3/TRBV12-4,NA,NA
CASSLMGRENEQFF,TGTGCCAGCAGTCTTATGGGGCGGGAGAATGAGCAGTTCTTC,TRBJ2-1,TRBV27,once,TRBD2
CASSRPDSVLYNEQFF,TGTGCCAGCAGTAGGCCGGACTCCGTCCTTTACAATGAGCAGTTCTTC,TRBJ2-1,TRBV28,NA,NA
CASSPPAVGAQYF,TGTGCCAGCAGCCCCCCCGCGGTCGGGGCCCAGTACTTC,TRBJ2-5,TRBV6-5,NA,NA
CASSPQTLLAGASYEQYF,TGTGCCAGCTCACCCCAAACCCTACTAGCGGGAGCTTCCTACGAGCAGTACTTC,TRBJ2-7,TRBV18,NA,TRBD2
CASSVGEGLGIEQFF,TGTGCCAGCAGCGTCGGGGAGGGCCTAGGGATTGAGCAGTTCTTC,TRBJ2-1,TRBV9,NA,TRBD2
CASSPRPGASEGYTF,TGTGCCAGCTCACCAAGGCCAGGCGCTTCTGAGGGCTACACCTTC,TRBJ1-2,TRBV18,NA,NA
CASSRNRGREQFF,TGTGCCAGTAGCCGGAACAGGGGCCGTGAGCAGTTCTTC,TRBJ2-1,TRBV19,NA,TRBD1
CASSLDQRATSTDTQYF,TGTGCCAGCAGCTTGGACCAGAGGGCAACTAGCACAGATACGCAGTATTTT,TRBJ2-3,TRBV7-2,NA,NA
CASSDRFTGELFF,TGTGCCAGCAGTGACAGATTCACCGGGGAGCTGTTTTTT,TRBJ2-2,TRBV27,NA,NA
CASSPLSGAYNSPLHF,TGTGCCAGCAGTCCCCTATCAGGGGCTTATAATTCACCCCTCCACTTT,TRBJ1-6,TRBV27,NA,NA
CASSLTGTGGNQPQHF,TGTGCCAGCTCACTAACTGGGACAGGGGGCAATCAGCCCCAGCATTTT,TRBJ1-5,TRBV18,NA,TRBD1
CATSRAPLAGVHNEQFF,TGTGCCACCAGCAGAGCCCCACTAGCGGGAGTACACAATGAGCAGTTCTTC,TRBJ2-1,TRBV15,NA,TRBD2
CASSPGRSGATF,TGTGCCAGCAGCCCCGGTCGAAGTGGGGCCACCTTC,TRBJ1-2,TRBV7-9,NA,NA
CASSLAGSGYGYTF,TGTGCCAGCAGCTTAGCGGGTTCAGGGTATGGCTACACCTTC,TRBJ1-2,TRBV7-2,NA,NA
CASSQSPGLKGNSPLHF,TGCGCCAGCAGTCAATCACCCGGGCTCAAGGGGAATTCACCCCTCCACTTT,TRBJ1-6,TRBV23-1,NA,NA
CASSHSWTRNTEAFF,TGTGCCAGCAGCCATTCGTGGACACGGAACACTGAAGCTTTCTTT,TRBJ1-1,TRBV14,NA,NA
CSVESPNTGELFF,TGCAGCGTTGAAAGCCCGAACACCGGGGAGCTGTTTTTT,TRBJ2-2,TRBV29-1,NA,NA
CASSVGTGGSYEQYF,TGTGCCAGCAGCGTGGGGACAGGGGGATCCTACGAGCAGTACTTC,TRBJ2-7,TRBV5-6,NA,TRBD1
CASSVGGLDAYNEQFF,TGTGCCAGCAGCGTAGGGGGACTAGACGCCTACAATGAGCAGTTCTTC,TRBJ2-1,TRBV9,NA,TRBD2
CASSKVEVSYEQYF,TGTGCCAGCAGCAAAGTAGAAGTCTCCTACGAGCAGTACTTC,TRBJ2-7,TRBV21-1,once,NA
CASSAELAGYNEQFF,TGCGCCAGCAGCGCGGAACTAGCGGGATACAATGAGCAGTTCTTC,TRBJ2-1,TRBV5-1,NA,TRBD2
CASSPGGQNQETQYF,TGTGCCAGCAGCCCAGGGGGCCAGAACCAAGAGACCCAGTACTTC,TRBJ2-5,TRBV3-1/TRBV3-2,NA,TRBD1
CASRVSGRTANTGELFF,TGTGCCAGCAGAGTAAGCGGGAGGACCGCGAACACCGGGGAGCTGTTTTTT,TRBJ2-2,TRBV2,NA,TRBD2
CASSSRKGLAGGYEQYF,TGTGCCAGCAGCTCCAGGAAAGGACTAGCGGGAGGCTACGAGCAGTACTTC,TRBJ2-7,TRBV11-3,NA,TRBD2
CASSLEGTGVYEQYF,TGTGCCAGCAGTTTAGAAGGGACAGGGGTCTACGAGCAGTACTTC,TRBJ2-7,TRBV28,NA,TRBD1
CASSEFPGGGLNF,TGTGCCAGCAGTGAATTTCCTGGAGGAGGGTTGAACTTC,TRBJ2-7,TRBV6-1,NA,NA
CASSLRSGGLLETQYF,TGTGCCAGCAGCTTACGTTCGGGAGGGCTTTTGGAGACCCAGTACTTC,TRBJ2-5,TRBV7-2,NA,TRBD2
CASSPSRRASTDTQYF,TGTGCCAGCAGCCCTTCGCGCAGGGCTAGCACAGATACGCAGTATTTT,TRBJ2-3,TRBV7-6,NA,NA
CASSRLASIYEQYF,TGTGCCAGCAGCCGACTAGCGTCGATTTACGAGCAGTACTTC,TRBJ2-7,TRBV6-2/TRBV6-3,NA,TRBD2
CAWSMSGRLAYGYTF,TGTGCCTGGAGTATGTCGGGGAGATTGGCCTATGGCTACACCTTC,TRBJ1-2,TRBV30,NA,NA
CASSVVGTSGREEQYF,TGTGCCAGCAGCGTAGTTGGGACTAGCGGGAGGGAAGAGCAGTACTTC,TRBJ2-7,TRBV9,NA,TRBD2
CAAANYGYTF,TGTGCCGCAGCTAACTATGGCTACACCTTC,TRBJ1-2,TRBV28,NA,NA
CASSPEQMTGSTHYGYTF,TGTGCCAGCAGTCCGGAACAGATGACAGGGTCGACTCACTATGGCTACACCTTC,TRBJ1-2,TRBV9,NA,TRBD1
CASSQWTGDFGQPQHF,TGTGCCAGCAGCCAGTGGACAGGGGACTTTGGTCAGCCCCAGCATTTT,TRBJ1-5,TRBV3-1/TRBV3-2,NA,TRBD1
CASSQRTGANSPLHF,TGCGCCAGCAGTCAAAGGACAGGGGCTAATTCACCCCTCCACTTT,TRBJ1-6,TRBV23-1,NA,TRBD1
CASSVNRGGNTEAFF,TGTGCCAGCAGCGTCAACAGGGGGGGGAACACTGAAGCTTTCTTT,TRBJ1-1,TRBV7-2,NA,TRBD1
CASSPLDITMDTIYF,TGTGCCAGCTCACCCTTAGACATCACGATGGACACCATATATTTT,TRBJ1-3,TRBV18,NA,NA
CASSLGGQGEADTQYF,TGTGCCAGCAGCTTAGGGGGACAGGGAGAGGCAGATACGCAGTATTTT,TRBJ2-3,TRBV11-3,NA,TRBD1
CAISTGYSYEQYF,TGTGCCATCAGCACAGGGTACTCCTACGAGCAGTACTTC,TRBJ2-7,TRBV10-3,few,NA
CASSIGQDQPQHF,TGTGCCAGCAGCATAGGACAGGATCAGCCCCAGCATTTT,TRBJ1-5,TRBV5-5,many,TRBD1
CASSLGQGHSTDTQYF,TGTGCCAGCAGCCTCGGACAGGGCCATAGCACAGATACGCAGTATTTT,TRBJ2-3,TRBV3-1/TRBV3-2,NA,TRBD1
CASSLGGGGSYNEQFF,TGTGCCAGCAGCTTAGGAGGCGGGGGGTCCTACAATGAGCAGTTCTTC,TRBJ2-1,TRBV11-2,NA,TRBD2
CASSQDPADGFEQYF,TGTGCCAGCAGCCAAGACCCCGCGGATGGATTCGAGCAGTACTTC,TRBJ2-7,TRBV14,NA,NA
CASSARSGYTGELFF,TGTGCCAGCAGCGCCCGATCAGGGTACACCGGGGAGCTGTTTTTT,TRBJ2-2,TRBV7-3,NA,NA
CASSPDSYSGNTIYF,TGTGCCAGCAGCCCAGACTCATACTCTGGAAACACCATATATTTT,TRBJ1-3,TRBV7-2,once,NA
CASSLRGSQGEQFF,TGCGCCAGCAGCCTACGGGGGTCACAAGGTGAGCAGTTCTTC,TRBJ2-1,TRBV4-1,NA,NA
CASSPNGGVGTEAFF,TGTGCCAGCAGCCCAAACGGGGGTGTAGGCACTGAAGCTTTCTTT,TRBJ1-1,TRBV7-3,NA,NA
CASSYGQADEAFF,TGTGCCAGCAGCTACGGACAGGCAGATGAAGCTTTCTTT,TRBJ1-1,TRBV5-4,NA,TRBD1